The 25 T cell receptor beta chains listed next were all sequenced from one sample in a study of cytomegalovirus exposure and HLA in healthy donors. Use of 60 Vbeta and 13 Jbeta primers characterized the PCR. Sequencing was performed with immunoSEQ multiplex PCR; in TCRdb, only in-frame clones are kept and a portion is missing. The table has over 200,000 clones, more than 75% seen once. The sample was PBMCs. These receptors were taken from a human donor in good health.

The V call is TRBV5-5, the J call TRBJ2-1, with D perhaps TRBD2 (5 bases). Deletions cut 0 bases from V and 3 bases from J, with 10 bases between. CDR1 and CDR2 from the germline V gene are SGHKS and YYEKEE (reference sequence). This CDR3 has 15 amino acids. This CDR3 reads CASSLGSGIYNEQFF. The CDR3 DNA sequence: TGTGCCAGCAGCTTGGGAAGCGGAATCTACAATGAGCAGTTCTTC.

The chain is built from TRBV5-1 and TRBJ2-7, with TRBD1 identical over 8 bases. CDR3 size: 16 residues. Germline-derived CDR1 and CDR2 are SGHRS and YFSETQ. After removal of 3 bases from V and 3 bases from J, the junction contained 11 bases not matched to a gene. CDR3 in amino acids: CASSYIPGQVLYEQYF. CDR3 bases: TGCGCCAGCAGCTATATTCCGGGACAGGTCCTCTACGAGCAGTACTTC.

The chain is built from TRBV18 and TRBJ2-1; a weak D match, TRBD2 (5 bases). V was pared by 3 bases and J by 9 bases, with 18 bases between. The CDR3 length is 15 residues. Looked up from germline, CDR1 is KGHSH and CDR2 is LQKENI. CDR3 coding DNA: TGTGCCAGCTCACCGGGCCGGGGATTAGCGAGTGAGCAGTTCTTC. Protein sequence: CASSPGRGLASEQFF.

The chain carries TRBV7-6 and TRBJ2-3; D uncertain. In germline, CDR1 is SGHVS, CDR2 FNYEAQ. The CDR3 has 17 amino acids. V was cut by 1 base and J by 0 bases, with 14 bases left in between. CDR3 protein: CASSLVLAVTSTDTQYF. CDR3 sequence (DNA): TGTGCCAGCAGCTTAGTCCTGGCAGTGACTAGCACAGATACGCAGTATTTT.

This rearrangement joins TRBV19 to TRBJ2-1, with 10 bases that match TRBD2. V dropped 6 bases and J dropped 9; count of bases not matched to a gene: 11. The CDR3 has 15 amino acids. Germline CDR1 reads LNHDA; CDR2 reads SQIVND (reference sequence). CDR3 region: CASSLYSGRAFEQFF. The CDR3 DNA is TGTGCCAGTAGCCTTTACAGCGGGAGGGCCTTTGAGCAGTTCTTC.

The chain uses TRBV9 and TRBJ2-1, with D possibly being TRBD2 (6 bases). Per germline, CDR1 SGDLS and CDR2 YYNGEE. V lost 0 bases and J 0 bases, leaving 13 bases between the germline ends. The CDR3 is 17 residues long. The CDR3 bases are TGTGCCAGCAGCGTAGACGTCGGGGGAACCTCCTACAATGAGCAGTTCTTC. Protein sequence: CASSVDVGGTSYNEQFF.

V gene TRBV7-9 combines with J gene TRBJ1-4; D not certain. The germline gives CDR1 SEHNR, CDR2 FQNEAQ (reference sequence). V was shortened by 6 bases and J by 8 bases, with 10 bases between the two germline ends. The CDR3 is 12 residues long. The CDR3 protein is CASSTFGEKLFF. The CDR3 coding sequence is TGTGCCAGCAGTACCTTCGGGGAAAAACTGTTTTTT.

The chain uses TRBV7-9 and TRBJ1-2; tentative D call: TRBD1 (5 bases). V was clipped by 1 base and J by 8 bases, with 17 bases between them. There are 15 residues in the CDR3. Germline-derived CDR1 and CDR2 are SEHNR and FQNEAQ (reference sequence). In nucleotides, the CDR3 is TGTGCCAGCAGCTTAGGACTTGGACAACGAGTGGGCTACACCTTC. Translated: CASSLGLGQRVGYTF.

This chain connects TRBV6-5 to TRBJ2-7, with TRBD1 as a possible D gene (6 bases). V shed 4 bases and J shed 0 bases, with 13 bases lying between them. The CDR3 sequence is 15 residues long. The germline V gene has CDR1 MNHEY and CDR2 SVGAGI. The CDR3 DNA follows: TGTGCCAGCAGTTCGACAGGCCGGAGCTCCTACGAGCAGTACTTC. Its protein is CASSSTGRSSYEQYF.

The J gene is TRBJ2-7, the V gene TRBV10-3; D gene uncertain. The CDR3 covers 12 residues. The V end lost 7 bases, the J end lost 1 base, and 8 bases lay between the germline ends. CDR1 ENHRY and CDR2 SYGVKD come from the germline V gene. The CDR3: CAIKDNSYEQYF. CDR3 bases: TGTGCCATCAAAGACAATTCCTACGAGCAGTACTTC.

The V and J genes are TRBV19 and TRBJ2-2; D may be TRBD1 (6 bases). Trimming left V 5 bases short and J 6 bases short, with 10 bases between. CDR1 and CDR2 (germline): LNHDA, SQIVND (reference sequence). This CDR3 is 13 amino acids long. The CDR3 spells CASSPWGPGELFF. CDR3 DNA: TGTGCCAGTAGTCCATGGGGGCCCGGGGAGCTGTTTTTT.

This clone has only one observation. The chain links TRBV2 to TRBJ2-7; the match to TRBD2 covers 9 bases. V shed 6 bases, J shed 0 bases, and the junction held 12 bases outside the gene matches. Germline CDR1 SNHLY, CDR2 FYNNEI. This CDR3 has 17 residues. The DNA for the CDR3 is TGTGCCAGCAGCCTTCGGGCACTAGCGGGTAGCTCCTACGAGCAGTACTTC. This sequence encodes CASSLRALAGSSYEQYF.

V is TRBV2 and J is TRBJ2-7; 12 nucleotides align to TRBD1. There are 16 residues in the CDR3. The germline V gene encodes CDR1 SNHLY and CDR2 FYNNEI. The J segment lost 5 bases and the V segment lost 5 bases, leaving 10 bases of the junction unmatched. The CDR3 DNA is TGTGCCAGCAGTAGAAACACCGGGACAGGGGGCGACGAGCAGTACTTC. Translating it yields CASSRNTGTGGDEQYF.

The CDR3 DNA is TGTGCCAGCAGGCGAGGGGACAGGGGGTCGAATGAGCAGTTCTTC. This codes for CASRRGDRGSNEQFF. The rearrangement uses TRBV27 and TRBJ2-1; 11 bases match TRBD1. The germline V gene has CDR1 MNHEY and CDR2 SMNVEV (reference sequence). This CDR3 has 15 residues. J lost 7 bases, V lost 6 bases, and 8 bases had no gene match.

The chain combines TRBV10-2 with TRBJ1-1; 7 bases are shared with TRBD1. The length of the CDR3 is 14 residues. The germline V gene encodes CDR1 WSHSY and CDR2 SAAADI. V lost 4 bases to trimming and J lost 3 bases; unmatched junction nucleotides: 5. The CDR3 DNA reads as TGCGCCAGCAGTGGACAGGGTGTCGACACTGAAGCTTTCTTT. Its translation: CASSGQGVDTEAFF.

The chain employs TRBV7-3 and TRBJ2-3, with TRBD2 matching over 11 bases. Germline CDR1 and CDR2: SGHTA and FQGTGA. V lost 5 bases, J lost 6 bases, and 10 bases stayed unmatched. There are 16 residues in the CDR3. CDR3 sequence: CASSPTPGLADDTQYF. CDR3 DNA: TGTGCCAGCAGCCCAACCCCGGGACTAGCGGACGATACGCAGTATTTT.

As concerns this clone: This CDR3 is also generated by other DNA sequences in the sample. The rearrangement links TRBV13 to TRBJ1-5; D not resolved. Trimming took 0 bases from V and 3 from J, leaving 3 bases between them. The CDR3 sequence is 13 residues long. CDR1 PRHDT and CDR2 FYEKMQ come from the germline V gene (reference sequence). In DNA, the CDR3 is TGTGCCAGCAGCTTAGGGGCCAATCAGCCCCAGCATTTT. Its translation is CASSLGANQPQHF.

This clone was found once. The chain links TRBV7-2 to TRBJ2-7, with TRBD1 matching over 10 bases. V was pared by 6 bases and J by 3 bases, with 11 bases of the junction left unmatched. The CDR3 contains 16 residues. Germline CDR1 and CDR2: SGHTA and FQGNSA. The chain's CDR3 is CASSSFKGTGVYEQYF. The CDR3 bases are TGTGCCAGCAGTTCCTTTAAGGGGACAGGGGTCTACGAGCAGTACTTC.

The CDR3 region has the DNA TGTGCCAGTAGTATTAGATGGGCGGGTGACATTCAGTACTTC. Encoded protein: CASSIRWAGDIQYF. V is TRBV19 and J is TRBJ2-4, with D perhaps TRBD2 (5 bases). The CDR3 extends over 14 amino acids. V was pared by 3 bases and J by 8 bases, with 14 bases between. From germline, CDR1 is LNHDA and CDR2 SQIVND (reference sequence). The whole variable domain, filled in from reference TRBV19 and TRBJ2-4, reads DGGITQSPKYLFRKEGQNVTLSCEQNLNHDAMYWYRQDPGQGLRLIYYSQIVNDFQKGDIAEGYSVSREKKESFPLTVTSAQKNPTAFYLCASSIRWAGDIQYFGAGTRLSVL.

This clone appeared a single time. The chain uses TRBV7-9 and TRBJ2-7; D might be TRBD2 (5 bases). Germline lookup yields CDR1 SEHNR and CDR2 FQNEAQ (reference sequence). The V and J ends lost 0 bases and 5 bases respectively, with 8 bases between them. The CDR3 has 13 residues. The CDR3 loop is CASSLAGGHEQYF. The DNA for the CDR3 is TGTGCCAGCAGCTTAGCCGGAGGACACGAGCAGTACTTC.

J is TRBJ1-4 and V is TRBV4-1; TRBD1 matches at 10 bases. Germline lookup yields CDR1 MGHRA and CDR2 YSYEKL. The CDR3 is made up of 17 amino acids. The J segment lost 4 bases and the V segment lost 5 bases, leaving 10 bases of the junction unmatched. As DNA, the CDR3 is TGCGCCAGCAGCAGAATCCCGGGACAGGGGATTAATGAAAAACTGTTTTTT. This translates into CASSRIPGQGINEKLFF.

The chain uses TRBV11-2 and TRBJ1-5; D possibly corresponds to TRBD1 (6 bases). Trimming removed 3 bases from V and 2 bases from J, with 11 bases in between. The CDR3 loop spans 15 amino acids. Germline V lookup: CDR1 SGHAT, CDR2 FQNNGV. The CDR3 here is CASSLAGAGNQPQHF. For the CDR3, the DNA is TGTGCCAGCAGCTTGGCGGGGGCAGGCAATCAGCCCCAGCATTTT.

The CDR3 is CASSLLQGAETQYF. Written as DNA, the CDR3 is TGTGCCAGCAGTTTACTGCAGGGGGCAGAGACCCAGTACTTC. J is TRBJ2-5 and V is TRBV27, with 8 bases identical to TRBD1. Germline V CDR1 and CDR2: MNHEY, SMNVEV (reference sequence). This CDR3 region has 14 residues. V lost 2 bases, J lost 4 bases, and 3 bases stayed unmatched.

V is TRBV30 and J is TRBJ1-5; D gene ambiguous. V gave up 0 bases and J gave up 6 bases, with 9 bases separating them. The CDR3 is 13 residues long. Germline V gives CDR1 GTSNPN, CDR2 SVGIG (reference sequence). The CDR3 DNA reads TGTGCCTGGAGTGTAACCTCCGGTCAGCCCCAGCATTTT. The encoded protein is CAWSVTSGQPQHF. The whole variable domain, filled in from reference TRBV30 and TRBJ1-5, reads SQTIHQWPATLVQPVGSPLSLECTVEGTSNPNLYWYRQAAGRGLQLLFYSVGIGQISSEVPQNLSASRPQDRQFILSSKKLLLSDSGFYLCAWSVTSGQPQHFGDGTRLSIL.

This clone was seen more than once but under ten times. The V gene is TRBV19, the J gene TRBJ2-5, with 12 nucleotides matching TRBD2. Per germline, CDR1 LNHDA and CDR2 SQIVND (reference sequence). The CDR3 has 14 residues. The V segment lost 6 bases and the J segment 6 bases; nucleotides outside the gene matches: 5. The chain's CDR3 is CASRSLAGGQTQYF. The DNA of the CDR3 is TGTGCCAGTAGGAGTCTAGCGGGAGGGCAGACCCAGTACTTC.